A selection of T cell receptor beta chains follows, all from one sample in a study of blood T cell repertoires in COVID-19. Using immunoSEQ multiplex PCR, the repertoire was profiled, and TCRdb retains in-frame clones only, with some absent. Of roughly 260,000 clones listed, 88% were seen once; the top ten hold 11%. The sequenced material came from peripheral blood. Receptor source: a woman under 40 with COVID-19, enrolled during active disease. Each CDR3 is given with its conserved first and last residue. The D gene is left open where the match is weak. Not all rows give a size; the values are once, few, many and, for expanded clones, a class.

>NA|TRBJ2-7|TRBV5-3|NA
CARSAQTRTYEQYF
TGTGCCAGAAGCGCGCAGACTAGGACCTACGAGCAGTACTTC
>TRBD1|TRBJ1-5|TRBV5-1|NA
CASSPTGGAGNQPQHF
TGCGCCAGCAGCCCCACAGGGGGCGCGGGCAATCAGCCCCAGCATTTT
>TRBD2|TRBJ2-1|TRBV7-7|NA
CASSLGSGTGNEQFF
TGTGCTAGCAGCTTAGGGAGCGGGACCGGCAATGAGCAGTTCTTC
>TRBD1|TRBJ1-5|TRBV23-1|NA
CASRTTGSAEPQHF
TGCGCCAGCAGGACGACAGGGAGCGCTGAGCCCCAGCATTTT
>TRBD2|TRBJ2-4|TRBV4-1|NA
CASSQDPGTSDIQYF
TGCGCCAGCAGCCAAGATCCCGGCACTAGCGACATTCAGTACTTC
>NA|TRBJ2-1|TRBV5-6|once
CASSLVRPNYNEQFF
TGTGCCAGCAGCTTGGTCAGGCCTAATTACAATGAGCAGTTCTTC
>NA|TRBJ2-7|TRBV5-1|once
CASSFGQTYEQYF
TGCGCCAGCAGCTTCGGACAGACCTACGAGCAGTACTTC
>TRBD2|TRBJ2-7|TRBV6-5|NA
CASTASGTAYEQYF
TGTGCCAGCACAGCTAGCGGGACCGCCTACGAGCAGTACTTC
>TRBD1|TRBJ1-4|TRBV11-2|NA
CASSLSDRVGKNEKLFF
TGTGCCAGCAGCCTATCGGACAGGGTAGGGAAAAATGAAAAACTGTTTTTT
>TRBD2|TRBJ2-7|TRBV7-2|NA
CASSLFRTSGLEQYF
TGTGCCAGCAGCTTATTTCGGACTAGCGGGCTCGAGCAGTACTTC
>TRBD2|TRBJ2-7|TRBV11-2|NA
CASSQRGGGRAAGDEQYF
TGTGCCAGCAGCCAGCGTGGCGGCGGGAGGGCCGCGGGTGACGAGCAGTACTTC
>TRBD1|TRBJ2-4|TRBV7-2|NA
CASSSGQGAYIQYF
TGTGCCAGCAGCTCAGGACAGGGGGCATACATTCAGTACTTC
>NA|TRBJ1-4|TRBV20-1|NA
CSASQFTDEKLFF
TGCAGTGCTAGTCAGTTTACCGATGAAAAACTGTTTTTT
>TRBD2|TRBJ2-1|TRBV27|NA
CASSSGTSGSYNEQFF
TGTGCCAGCAGTTCCGGGACTAGCGGTTCCTACAATGAGCAGTTCTTC
>TRBD2|TRBJ2-3|TRBV7-3|NA
CASSPGLAGDTQYF
TGTGCCAGCAGCCCGGGACTAGCAGGGGATACGCAGTATTTT
>TRBD1|TRBJ2-7|TRBV19|NA
CASVGQGSYEQYF
TGTGCCAGTGTAGGACAGGGATCCTACGAGCAGTACTTC
>TRBD2|TRBJ2-7|TRBV6-5|NA
CASSSGGSYEQYF
TGTGCCAGCAGTTCGGGGGGGTCCTACGAGCAGTACTTC
>NA|TRBJ1-1|TRBV6-5|once
CASSLRGQVNTEAFF
TGTGCCAGCAGTCTTCGGGGTCAGGTTAACACTGAAGCTTTCTTT
>TRBD2|TRBJ2-5|TRBV9|few
CASSVWASGVQETQYF
TGTGCCAGCAGCGTTTGGGCTAGCGGGGTCCAAGAGACCCAGTACTTC
>TRBD1|TRBJ2-3|TRBV3-1/TRBV3-2|NA
CASRRRGQGNTDTQYF
TGTGCCAGCAGACGCAGGGGACAGGGGAACACAGATACGCAGTATTTT
>TRBD1|TRBJ1-2|TRBV27|NA
CASSRAGTGAQSDYGYTF
TGTGCCAGCAGCCGAGCCGGGACAGGGGCGCAGAGTGACTATGGCTACACCTTC
>NA|TRBJ2-2|TRBV2|NA
CASSSGTRTGELFF
TGTGCCAGCAGTTCCGGGACAAGGACCGGGGAGCTGTTTTTT
>NA|TRBJ2-1|TRBV28|NA
CASSFAAGSYNEQFF
TGTGCCAGCAGTTTTGCGGCGGGCTCCTACAATGAGCAGTTCTTC
>TRBD1|TRBJ2-1|TRBV19|NA
CAPCIPGDRGSNEQFF
TGTGCCCCCTGTATCCCCGGGGACAGGGGGTCCAATGAGCAGTTCTTC
>TRBD2|TRBJ2-2|TRBV4-2|once
CASSLAGTSGVTGELFF
TGTGCCAGCAGCTTAGCGGGGACTAGCGGAGTCACCGGGGAGCTGTTTTTT
>TRBD2|TRBJ2-7|TRBV30|NA
CAWAPGLAGEQYF
TGTGCCTGGGCCCCGGGACTAGCTGGCGAGCAGTACTTC
>NA|TRBJ1-1|TRBV30|NA
CAWRNRVDTEAFF
TGTGCCTGGAGGAACAGGGTGGACACTGAAGCTTTCTTT
>TRBD2|TRBJ2-4|TRBV6-1|NA
CASSEDPGTSVFIQYF
TGTGCCAGCAGTGAAGACCCTGGGACTAGTGTCTTCATTCAGTACTTC
>NA|TRBJ1-2|TRBV19|NA
CASSIFGPPTVAEGYTF
TGTGCCAGTAGTATTTTTGGGCCGCCCACAGTAGCGGAGGGCTACACCTTC
>NA|TRBJ1-1|TRBV11-2|NA
CASSLGYYTEAFF
TGTGCCAGCAGCTTAGGTTACTACACTGAAGCTTTCTTT
>NA|TRBJ1-2|TRBV21-1|NA
CASSFQKKSEVGLNYGYTF
TGTGCCAGCAGCTTCCAAAAAAAATCTGAGGTGGGACTCAACTATGGCTACACCTTC
>NA|TRBJ2-7|TRBV5-6|NA
CASSLWRSYEQYF
TGTGCCAGCAGCTTGTGGCGGTCCTACGAGCAGTACTTC
>NA|TRBJ2-7|TRBV19|once
CASSTDKTIYEQYF
TGTGCCAGTAGCACCGACAAGACCATTTACGAGCAGTACTTC
>NA|TRBJ1-1|TRBV23-1|NA
CARTGTAAFF
TGCGCCAGAACCGGGACTGCAGCTTTCTTT
>NA|TRBJ2-1|TRBV5-4|NA
CASSLAGTTEQFF
TGTGCCAGCAGCTTGGCGGGGACAACCGAGCAGTTCTTC
>TRBD1|TRBJ1-2|TRBV18|NA
CASSQGTDGGYTF
TGTGCCAGCTCTCAGGGGACAGATGGAGGCTACACCTTC
>NA|TRBJ1-6|TRBV5-1|NA
CASSVGEYNSPLHF
TGCGCCAGCAGCGTAGGGGAATATAATTCACCCCTCCACTTT
>NA|TRBJ2-2|TRBV3-1/TRBV3-2|once
CASSQDQGGELFF
TGTGCCAGCAGCCAAGACCAGGGCGGGGAGCTGTTTTTT
>NA|TRBJ1-4|TRBV28|once
CASSFSSEINEKLFF
TGTGCCAGCAGTTTCAGCTCGGAGATTAATGAAAAACTGTTTTTT
>TRBD1|TRBJ2-7|TRBV5-1|NA
CASSLRQGAGEQYF
TGCGCCAGCAGCTTGAGACAGGGGGCGGGTGAGCAGTACTTC
>NA|TRBJ1-1|TRBV2|once
CASSEARGAEAFF
TGTGCCAGCAGTGAAGCGCGCGGCGCTGAAGCTTTCTTT
>TRBD1|TRBJ2-3|TRBV29-1|NA
CSVPRTGSTDTQYF
TGCAGCGTGCCTCGGACAGGTAGCACAGATACGCAGTATTTT